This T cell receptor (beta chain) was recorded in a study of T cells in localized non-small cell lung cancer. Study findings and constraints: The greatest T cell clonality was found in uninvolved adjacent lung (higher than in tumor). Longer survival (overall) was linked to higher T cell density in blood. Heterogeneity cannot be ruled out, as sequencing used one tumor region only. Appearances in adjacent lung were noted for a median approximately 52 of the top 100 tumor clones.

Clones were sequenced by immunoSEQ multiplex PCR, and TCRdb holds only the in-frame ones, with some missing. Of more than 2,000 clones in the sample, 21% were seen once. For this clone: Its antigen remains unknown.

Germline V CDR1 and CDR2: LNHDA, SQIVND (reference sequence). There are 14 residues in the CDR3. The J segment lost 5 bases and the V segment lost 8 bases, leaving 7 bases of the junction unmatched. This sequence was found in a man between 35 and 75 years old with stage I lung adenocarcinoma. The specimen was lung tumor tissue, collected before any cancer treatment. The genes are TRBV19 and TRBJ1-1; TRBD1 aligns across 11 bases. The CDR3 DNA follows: TGTGCCAGTTTGGACAGGGGGCTTCGGACTGAAGCTTTCTTT. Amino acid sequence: CASLDRGLRTEAFF.